The rows below give T cell receptor beta chains drawn from one sample of a study of cytomegalovirus exposure and HLA in healthy donors. The method was immunoSEQ multiplex PCR; TCRdb's version includes in-frame clones alone and lacks a portion of them. Seen here are 110,000 to 150,000 clones, around 79% observed once, and the top ten hold 2.8%. The sequencing input was PBMCs. These receptors originate from a male donor in good health and CMV-seronegative. CDR3s include the opening cysteine and the closing phenylalanine or tryptophan. A D gene is named only where the DNA matches it firmly. Clone size is not always given. Where it is, it says once, few, many or a class for expanded clones.

j_call clone_size v_call d_call cdr3_aa cdr3_nt
TRBJ1-5 few TRBV6-6 - CASSYSGRENQPQHF TGTGCCAGCAGTTACTCAGGACGGGAAAATCAGCCCCAGCATTTT
TRBJ2-1 - TRBV30 TRBD2 CAWISGGAYEQFF TGTGCCTGGATTAGCGGGGGGGCGTACGAGCAGTTCTTC
TRBJ2-7 once TRBV6-6 - CASSRDKTTYEQYF TGTGCCAGCAGTCGGGACAAAACGACCTACGAGCAGTACTTC
TRBJ1-1 - TRBV30 - CAWSVWAGEGTEAFF TGTGCCTGGAGTGTATGGGCAGGGGAGGGTACTGAAGCTTTCTTT
TRBJ2-7 - TRBV9 TRBD2 CASSVAVAGGDEQYF TGTGCCAGCAGCGTAGCAGTAGCGGGAGGGGACGAGCAGTACTTC
TRBJ1-5 few TRBV7-9 TRBD1 CASSLVSGQGRNQPQHF TGTGCCAGCAGCTTAGTTTCAGGACAGGGGCGCAATCAGCCCCAGCATTTT
TRBJ2-3 - TRBV19 - CASERTATDTQYF TGTGCCAGTGAAAGGACAGCTACAGATACGCAGTATTTT
TRBJ2-7 - TRBV5-1 TRBD1 CASCVGGTGHYEQYF TGCGCCAGCTGCGTCGGCGGGACAGGGCACTACGAGCAGTACTTC
TRBJ1-2 - TRBV13 TRBD1 CASSTRQGAKVYGYTF TGTGCCAGCAGCACCCGACAGGGGGCGAAGGTTTATGGCTACACCTTC
TRBJ2-3 once TRBV7-2 - CASRSQQGTDTQYF TGTGCCAGCAGAAGTCAGCAGGGTACAGATACGCAGTATTTT
TRBJ1-1 - TRBV19 - CATLSPTVNTEAFF TGTGCCACCCTCTCCCCCACAGTGAACACTGAAGCTTTCTTT
TRBJ1-2 - TRBV6-1 TRBD1 CASSGATKDRGIHYGYTF TGTGCCAGCAGTGGCGCTACGAAGGACAGGGGGATCCACTATGGCTACACCTTC
TRBJ1-2 - TRBV29-1 - CSVGGPGGGYTF TGCAGCGTTGGGGGGCCAGGCGGGGGCTACACCTTC
TRBJ2-7 once TRBV7-9 - CASSLAVGTLAGEQYF TGTGCCAGCAGCTTAGCGGTAGGGACTTTAGCTGGAGAGCAGTACTTC
TRBJ2-7 - TRBV25-1 TRBD2 CASRGGTSDSYEQYF TGTGCCAGCAGGGGCGGGACTAGCGACTCCTACGAGCAGTACTTC
TRBJ2-3 - TRBV29-1 TRBD2 CSVVGGRGYADTQYF TGCAGCGTTGTAGGCGGGAGGGGTTATGCAGATACGCAGTATTTT
TRBJ2-5 - TRBV18 - CASSSYRDTGQETQYF TGTGCCAGCTCATCCTACCGGGACACCGGACAAGAGACCCAGTACTTC
TRBJ2-3 - TRBV11-3 - CASSLDVADTQYF TGTGCCAGCAGCTTAGACGTAGCGGATACGCAGTATTTT
TRBJ2-3 once TRBV10-2 - CASSESNEEYF TGCGCCAGCAGTGAGTCCAACGAGGAGTATTTT
TRBJ1-2 - TRBV5-1 TRBD1 CASSPTGNYGYTF TGCGCCAGCAGCCCGACAGGGAACTATGGCTACACCTTC
TRBJ2-1 - TRBV7-3 TRBD2 CASSFLAGGPNEQFF TGTGCCAGCAGCTTCCTAGCGGGAGGGCCCAATGAGCAGTTCTTC
TRBJ2-1 - TRBV5-6 - CASSLRAYAVQFF TGTGCCAGCAGCTTGCGAGCTTATGCCGTCCAGTTCTTC
TRBJ1-5 - TRBV29-1 TRBD1 CSAGQVLGDQPQHF TGCAGCGCCGGACAGGTCCTGGGGGATCAGCCCCAGCATTTT
TRBJ2-3 - TRBV7-2 TRBD2 CASSAGGGMADTQYF TGTGCCAGCAGCGCAGGCGGGGGGATGGCAGATACGCAGTATTTT
TRBJ2-7 - TRBV7-2 TRBD1 CASSFTGASPSYEQYF TGTGCCAGCAGCTTTACAGGGGCGTCCCCTTCCTACGAGCAGTACTTC
TRBJ2-7 - TRBV29-1 TRBD1 CSYTGVYEQYF TGCAGCTATACAGGGGTCTACGAGCAGTACTTC
TRBJ2-7 - TRBV5-6 - CASRSMGPYEQYF TGTGCCAGCAGGTCAATGGGCCCCTACGAGCAGTACTTC